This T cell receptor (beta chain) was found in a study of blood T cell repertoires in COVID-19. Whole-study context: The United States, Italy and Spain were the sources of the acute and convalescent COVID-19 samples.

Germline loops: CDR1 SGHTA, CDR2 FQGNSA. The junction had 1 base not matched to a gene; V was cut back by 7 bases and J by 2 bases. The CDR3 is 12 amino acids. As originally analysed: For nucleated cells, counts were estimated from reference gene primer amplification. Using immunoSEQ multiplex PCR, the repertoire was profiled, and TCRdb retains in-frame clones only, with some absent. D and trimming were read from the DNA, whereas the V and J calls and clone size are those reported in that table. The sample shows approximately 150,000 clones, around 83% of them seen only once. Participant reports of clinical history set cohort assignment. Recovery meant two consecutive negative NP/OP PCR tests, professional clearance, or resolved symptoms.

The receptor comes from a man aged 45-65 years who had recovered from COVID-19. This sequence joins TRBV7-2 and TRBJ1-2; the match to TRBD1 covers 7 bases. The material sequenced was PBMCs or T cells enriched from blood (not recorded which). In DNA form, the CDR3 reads TGTGCCAGCATACAGGGGAACTATGGCTACACCTTC. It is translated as CASIQGNYGYTF.